These 21 T cell receptor beta chains were sequenced from one sample in a study of T cells in Graves' hyperthyroidism and ophthalmopathy. Authors of the study amplified TCR beta CDR3 regions from RNA transcripts. HTBI primers were employed in a first-round RT-PCR of the TCR CDR3. In TCRdb, the multiplex PCR reads were re-called with MiXCR into one record per CDR3 protein. The sample shows hundreds of thousands of distinct CDR3 sequences, approximately 13% of them seen only once. Sequenced sample: blood. Receptors were obtained from a woman under 30 with Graves' hyperthyroidism.

This clonotype has a count of ten or more. The rearrangement uses TRBV18 and TRBJ1-4, with D maybe TRBD1 (5 bases). CDR1 is KGHSH, CDR2 LQKENI, per germline. V lost 1 base, J lost 6 bases, and 12 bases lay in between. The CDR3 covers 15 residues. In DNA form, the CDR3 reads TGTGCCAGCTCACCACGGGAGCAGGGAGATGAAAAACTGTTTTTT. Translating it yields CASSPREQGDEKLFF.

This clonotype was observed many times. The V gene is TRBV3-1, the J gene TRBJ2-5, with 10 bases identical to TRBD2. The J segment lost 5 bases and the V segment lost 7 bases, leaving 10 bases of the junction unmatched. The germline V gene encodes CDR1 LGHDT and CDR2 YNNKEL (reference sequence). The CDR3 totals 15 residues. The CDR3, as DNA: TGTGCCAGCACCAAAGTAGCGGGAGGCGGGGAGACCCAGTACTTC. Its translation is CASTKVAGGGETQYF.

There are a few counts of this clonotype. J is TRBJ1-1 and V is TRBV18, with D possibly being TRBD1 (5 bases). Per the germline V gene, CDR1 is KGHSH and CDR2 is LQKENI. This CDR3 comprises 14 residues. Trimming took 2 bases from V and 3 from J, leaving 10 bases between them. CDR3 nucleotide sequence: TGTGCCAGCTCACCAAACGCGGGGGACACTGAAGCTTTCTTT. It translates to CASSPNAGDTEAFF.

This clonotype was found many times. This chain connects TRBV5-1 to TRBJ2-1, with TRBD2 identical over 10 bases. Germline values: CDR1 SGHRS, CDR2 YFSETQ. Trimming cost V 3 bases and J 6 bases; bases outside gene matches: 6. The CDR3 spans 15 residues. The CDR3 region is CASSSLAGVGNEQFF. The CDR3 DNA sequence: TGCGCCAGCAGCTCCCTAGCGGGAGTGGGCAATGAGCAGTTCTTC.

This clonotype was detected many times. The chain couples TRBV12-3 or TRBV12-4 to TRBJ2-3, with a weak D call TRBD1 (5 bases). There are 15 residues in the CDR3. Trimming stripped 2 bases from V and 2 bases from J, with 11 bases between. CDR3 bases: TGTGCCAGCAGTTTACTAGGGGCGGCCACAGATACGCAGTATTTT. This gives the protein CASSLLGAATDTQYF.

In its sample, this clonotype was seen a few times. The chain links TRBV6-5 to TRBJ2-1; D is perhaps TRBD1 (5 bases). V dropped 0 bases and J dropped 9 bases, with 9 bases sitting between them. The CDR3 is 13 amino acids. Looked up from germline, CDR1 is MNHEY and CDR2 is SVGAGI. The CDR3 DNA sequence: TGTGCCAGCAGTTACTCCCAGGGCGGTGAGCAGTTCTTC. It yields the protein CASSYSQGGEQFF.

The V gene is TRBV27, the J gene TRBJ1-5; D unresolved. V was cut by 0 bases and J by 5 bases, with 5 bases left in between. Per the germline V gene, CDR1 is MNHEY and CDR2 is SMNVEV (reference sequence). This CDR3 region has 13 residues. CDR3 nucleotide sequence: TGTGCCAGCAGTTTATCCGGATATCAGCCCCAGCATTTT. Residues: CASSLSGYQPQHF.

This clonotype was seen a few times. The rearrangement joins TRBV15 to TRBJ2-7, with 9 bases aligning to TRBD1. The CDR3 consists of 14 residues. V lost 3 bases and J lost 3; bases outside the gene matches: 3. CDR1 and CDR2 (germline): LNHNV, YYDKDF (reference sequence). CDR3 coding DNA: TGTGCCACCAGCAGCCGGGACAGGGACTACGAGCAGTACTTC. Protein: CATSSRDRDYEQYF. The full variable domain, in which reference TRBV15 and TRBJ2-7 provide the parts outside the CDR3, is DAMVIQNPRYQVTQFGKPVTLSCSQTLNHNVMYWYQQKSSQAPKLLFHYYDKDFNNEADTPDNFQSRRPNTSFCFLDIRSPGLGDTAMYLCATSSRDRDYEQYFGPGTRLTVT.

The rearrangement uses TRBV7-6 and TRBJ2-2, with 10 bases aligning to TRBD1. Trimming removed 5 bases from V and 3 bases from J; junction bases left unmatched: 9. CDR3 length equals 17 residues. Germline lookup yields CDR1 SGHVS and CDR2 FNYEAQ. In DNA form, the CDR3 reads TGTGCCAGCAGCCATAGTCCCGGGACAGGGGACACCGGGGAGCTGTTTTTT. As protein: CASSHSPGTGDTGELFF.

About this clonotype: A read error may be the cause here, since a much bigger clone is one base away. V gene TRBV6-1 combines with J gene TRBJ1-6; D is unresolved. Germline V gives CDR1 MNHNS, CDR2 SASEGT. The CDR3 sequence is 15 residues long. The CDR3 spells CASSEERVGNSPPHF. CDR3 nucleotide sequence: TGTGCCAGCAGTGAAGAAAGGGTCGGCAATTCACCCCCCCACTTT.

This clonotype appeared many times. This chain connects TRBV28 to TRBJ1-4; D is ambiguous. From germline, CDR1 is MDHEN and CDR2 SYDVKM. The length of the CDR3 is 15 residues. V lost 6 bases to trimming and J lost 0 bases, with 11 bases between them. CDR3 residues: CASRDSTATNEKLFF. The CDR3 DNA sequence: TGTGCCAGCAGAGATTCGACTGCAACTAATGAAAAACTGTTTTTT.

J is TRBJ2-7 and V is TRBV19; a weak D match, TRBD1 (6 bases). Deletions cut 6 bases from V and 4 bases from J, with 13 bases between. Germline-derived CDR1 and CDR2 are LNHDA and SQIVND (reference sequence). The CDR3 runs 13 residues. The CDR3 sequence is CASRPGHSYEQYF. CDR3 sequence (DNA): TGTGCCAGTAGACCGGGACACTCTTACGAGCAGTACTTC.

In this sample, this clonotype turned up many times. The chain joins TRBV24-1 to TRBJ1-4, with D uncertain. V lost 2 bases, J lost 8 bases, and 17 bases lay in between. CDR1 and CDR2 (germline): KGHDR, SFDVKD. This CDR3 region has 16 residues. CDR3: CATSDSVRTGEEKLFF. The CDR3 DNA reads as TGTGCCACCAGTGATTCTGTCAGGACGGGAGAGGAAAAACTGTTTTTT.

This clonotype was detected many times. The chain carries TRBV2 and TRBJ2-1, with D tentatively TRBD1 or TRBD2 (5 bases each). Germline lookup yields CDR1 SNHLY and CDR2 FYNNEI. The CDR3 is 17 residues long. V lost 5 bases and J lost 0, with 17 bases in between. The CDR3 spells CASSRGAEWRSYNEQFF. CDR3 DNA sequence: TGTGCCAGCAGTCGAGGGGCGGAATGGCGCTCCTACAATGAGCAGTTCTTC. The variable domain in full, with the rest retrieved from reference TRBV2 and TRBJ2-1, is EPEVTQTPSHQVTQMGQEVILRCVPISNHLYFYWYRQILGQKVEFLVSFYNNEISEKSEIFDDQFSVERPDGSNFTLKIRSTKLEDSAMYFCASSRGAEWRSYNEQFFGPGTRLTVL.

This clonotype was detected only a few times. The gene calls are TRBV28 and TRBJ1-5; D unclear. The V end lost 8 bases, the J end lost 3 bases, and 17 bases lay between the germline ends. The CDR3 consists of 15 residues. The V gene's germline CDR1 is MDHEN and CDR2 SYDVKM. CDR3 sequence: CASGGRYSTNQPQHF. The CDR3 DNA is TGTGCCAGCGGTGGGCGGTACAGTACCAATCAGCCCCAGCATTTT.

This chain connects TRBV19 to TRBJ1-1, with D possibly matching TRBD1 (6 bases). This CDR3 contains 14 residues. The ends were cut back, 6 bases at V and 0 bases at J, with 11 bases in the middle. From germline, CDR1 is LNHDA and CDR2 SQIVND (reference sequence). CDR3 DNA sequence: TGTGCCAGTAGGAACAGGGTATTGAACACTGAAGCTTTCTTT. It translates to CASRNRVLNTEAFF.

This clonotype was seen ten or more times. J is TRBJ2-1 and V is TRBV9; 11 bases agree with TRBD2. The CDR3 runs 14 residues. V lost 2 bases and J lost 8; bases outside the gene matches: 3. Germline V gene lookup returns CDR1 SGDLS and CDR2 YYNGEE. CDR3 amino acids: CASSVSGRADEQFF. In DNA form, the CDR3 reads TGTGCCAGCAGCGTTAGCGGGAGGGCGGATGAGCAGTTCTTC.

Ten or more counts support this clonotype. This sequence joins TRBV15 and TRBJ2-1; 9 bases match TRBD1. Per germline, CDR1 LNHNV and CDR2 YYDKDF (reference sequence). J was trimmed by 0 bases and V by 5 bases; bases with no gene match: 8. The CDR3 is made up of 17 amino acids. CDR3 residues: CATSGGDRVSSYNEQFF. CDR3 coding DNA: TGTGCCACCAGCGGGGGGGACAGGGTCAGCTCCTACAATGAGCAGTTCTTC.

The table lists this clonotype with many counts. V usage is TRBV27 and J usage is TRBJ1-2; 7 bases match TRBD1. There are 12 residues in the CDR3. The V segment lost 6 bases and the J segment 6 bases; nucleotides outside the gene matches: 4. Germline V CDR1 and CDR2: MNHEY, SMNVEV (reference sequence). CDR3 sequence reads: CASRRQGNGYTF. CDR3 sequence (DNA): TGTGCCAGCAGGAGACAGGGCAATGGCTACACCTTC.

This clonotype has ten or more counts. This chain connects TRBV30 to TRBJ1-4, with D possibly matching TRBD1 (5 bases). Germline V lookup: CDR1 GTSNPN, CDR2 SVGIG (reference sequence). This CDR3 has 11 residues. With 1 base removed from V and 8 bases from J, the gap between germline ends came to 5 bases. The CDR3 here is CAWSEGEKLFF. CDR3 DNA sequence: TGTGCCTGGAGTGAGGGGGAAAAACTGTTTTTT.

The chain links TRBV29-1 to TRBJ1-2; D possibly corresponds to TRBD1 (6 bases). Between the trimmed V and J ends, which lost 3 bases and 6 bases, there was a span of 11 bases. The CDR3 has 12 amino acids. Germline V lookup: CDR1 SQVTM, CDR2 ANQGSEA. The CDR3 reads CSVEGGTDGYTF. CDR3 nucleotides: TGCAGCGTTGAGGGGGGCACCGATGGCTACACCTTC.